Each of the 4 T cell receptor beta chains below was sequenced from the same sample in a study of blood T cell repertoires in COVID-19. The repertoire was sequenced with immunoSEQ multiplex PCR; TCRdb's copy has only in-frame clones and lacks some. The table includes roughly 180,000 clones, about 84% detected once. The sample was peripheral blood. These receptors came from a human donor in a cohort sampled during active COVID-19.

The CDR3: CASGLEVSGDTQYF. The CDR3 DNA follows: TGTGCTAGTGGTTTGGAGGTTAGCGGCGATACGCAGTATTTT. The chain couples TRBV12-5 to TRBJ2-3, with a tentative D call TRBD2 (6 bases). The CDR3 is 14 amino acids. Trimming cost V 1 base and J 6 bases, with 11 bases left between them. In germline, CDR1 is LGHNT, CDR2 FRNRAP.

CDR3 sequence (DNA): TGCGCCAGCAGCCTCTGGGGGCCCGACACCTCTAATGAAAAACTGTTTTTT. It is translated as CASSLWGPDTSNEKLFF. The chain recombines TRBV4-1 with TRBJ1-4, with D perhaps TRBD1 (6 bases). CDR1 MGHRA and CDR2 YSYEKL come from the germline V gene. With 4 bases removed from V and 3 bases from J, the gap between germline ends came to 18 bases. This CDR3 contains 17 residues.

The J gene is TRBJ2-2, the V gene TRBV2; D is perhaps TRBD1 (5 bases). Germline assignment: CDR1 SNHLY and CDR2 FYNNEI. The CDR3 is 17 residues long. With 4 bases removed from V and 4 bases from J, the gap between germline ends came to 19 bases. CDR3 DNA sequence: TGTGCCAGCAGTGTCTTTGGCAGGGCCAAGGGCACCGGGGAGCTGTTTTTT. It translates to CASSVFGRAKGTGELFF.

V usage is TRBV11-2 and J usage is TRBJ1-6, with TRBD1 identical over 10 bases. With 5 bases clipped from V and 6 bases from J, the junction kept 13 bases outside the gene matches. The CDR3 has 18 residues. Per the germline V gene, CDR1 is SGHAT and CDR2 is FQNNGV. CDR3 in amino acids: CASSRMTPTGGGNSPLHF. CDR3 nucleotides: TGTGCCAGCAGCCGAATGACACCGACAGGGGGCGGTAATTCACCCCTCCACTTT.